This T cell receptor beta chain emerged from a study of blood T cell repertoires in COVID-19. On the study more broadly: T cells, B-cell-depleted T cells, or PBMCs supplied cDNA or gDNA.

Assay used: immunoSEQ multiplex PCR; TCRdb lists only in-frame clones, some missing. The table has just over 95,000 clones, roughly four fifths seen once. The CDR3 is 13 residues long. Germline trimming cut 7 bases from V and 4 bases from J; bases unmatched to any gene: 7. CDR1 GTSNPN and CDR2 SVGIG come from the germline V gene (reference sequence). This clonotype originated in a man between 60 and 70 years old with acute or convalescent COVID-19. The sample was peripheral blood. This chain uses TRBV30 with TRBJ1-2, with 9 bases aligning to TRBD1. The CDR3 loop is CAFNRGPGYGYTF. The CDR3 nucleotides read TGTGCCTTCAACAGGGGGCCGGGCTATGGCTACACCTTC. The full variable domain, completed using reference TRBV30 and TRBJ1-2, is SQTIHQWPATLVQPVGSPLSLECTVEGTSNPNLYWYRQAAGRGLQLLFYSVGIGQISSEVPQNLSASRPQDRQFILSSKKLLLSDSGFYLCAFNRGPGYGYTFGSGTRLTVV.